The sequence of this T cell receptor beta chain was determined in a study of shared clonotypes between healthy human individuals. Worth noting for this clone: The antigen remains unidentified. The sample has other DNA sequences that encode this CDR3 too.

Findings and limits, study-wide: A reduction in generation probabilities was seen for non-shared clonotypes relative to those shared by all four donors.

Naive CD4+ cells were CD45RA-selected; the remaining cells were memory. The CDR3 runs to 15 residues. Trimming removed 4 bases at V and 0 bases at J, with 7 bases between. Germline CDR1 reads MNHNS; CDR2 reads SASEGT. Running of the assay took place at deep level. In the sorted-subset replicate PCRs, 200 ng DNA, 25,000 to 30,000 T cell genomes, was used. TCRdb's table, derived via immunoSEQ multiplex PCR, lists solely in-frame clones and lacks some. The data contain roughly 2.6 million clones, more than 80% of them singletons. The TCR sequence derives from a man aged 18 to 30 in good health. Sequenced input: naive CD4+ T cells sorted from blood. Specified subset: CD45RA+ positively selected. This sequence joins TRBV6-1 and TRBJ1-6; D not certain. CDR3 in DNA: TGTGCCAGCAGTGGTTCTAGCTCCTATAATTCACCCCTCCACTTT. The encoded protein is CASSGSSSYNSPLHF.